This T cell receptor (beta chain) originates from a study of T cell responses to AZD1222 COVID-19 vaccine. In germline, CDR1 is SEHNR, CDR2 FQNEAQ (reference sequence). The CDR3 length is 15 residues. V was trimmed by 1 base and J by 6 bases, leaving 10 bases between them. Assay used: immunoSEQ multiplex PCR; TCRdb lists only in-frame clones, some missing. The sample shows 130,000 or so clones, roughly nine tenths of them seen only once. The chain couples TRBV7-9 to TRBJ1-6; TRBD1 might be the D (6 bases). This TCR was sampled from an adult in good health. This material consisted of peripheral blood, taken on day 0 of AZD1222 vaccination. The CDR3 coding sequence is TGTGCCAGCAGCTTAGGAGGGGGACGTAATTCACCCCTCCACTTT. Translating gives CASSLGGGRNSPLHF.